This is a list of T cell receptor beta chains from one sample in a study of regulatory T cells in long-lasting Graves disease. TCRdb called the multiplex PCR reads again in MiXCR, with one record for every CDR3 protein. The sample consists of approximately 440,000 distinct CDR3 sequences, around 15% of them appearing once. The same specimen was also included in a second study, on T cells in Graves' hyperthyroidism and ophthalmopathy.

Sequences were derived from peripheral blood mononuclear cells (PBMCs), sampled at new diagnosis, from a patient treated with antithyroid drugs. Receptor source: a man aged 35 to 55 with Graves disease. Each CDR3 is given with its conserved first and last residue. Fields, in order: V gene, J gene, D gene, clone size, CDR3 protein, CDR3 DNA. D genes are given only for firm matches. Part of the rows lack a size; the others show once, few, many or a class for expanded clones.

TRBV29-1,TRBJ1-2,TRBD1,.,CSVTGTGSSRDYGYTF,TGCAGCGTTACCGGGACAGGTTCCTCAAGAGACTATGGCTACACCTTC
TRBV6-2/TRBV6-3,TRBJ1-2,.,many,CASSYSRASGGRYGYTF,TGTGCCAGCAGTTACTCACGAGCGTCAGGAGGTCGGTATGGCTACACCTTC
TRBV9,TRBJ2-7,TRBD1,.,CASSRTQGGYEQYF,TGTGCCAGCAGCCGCACACAGGGGGGCTACGAGCAGTACTTC
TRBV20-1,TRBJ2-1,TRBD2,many,CSARGISGGRFYNEQFF,TGCAGTGCTAGGGGAATATCGGGCGGGAGGTTCTACAATGAGCAGTTCTTC
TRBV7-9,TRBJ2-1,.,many,CASSRWVGSYNEQFF,TGTGCCAGCAGCCGGTGGGTTGGCTCCTACAATGAGCAGTTCTTC
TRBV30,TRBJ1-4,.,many,CAWSGNVASELFF,TGTGCCTGGAGCGGAAACGTGGCCTCTGAACTGTTTTTT
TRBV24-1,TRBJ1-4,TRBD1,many,CATSDPTQGANEKLFF,TGTGCCACCAGTGATCCAACGCAGGGGGCTAATGAAAAACTGTTTTTT
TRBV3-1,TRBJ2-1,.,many,CASSRGSGSNEQFF,TGTGCCAGCAGCCGGGGCAGTGGCAGCAATGAGCAGTTCTTC
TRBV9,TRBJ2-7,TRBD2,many,CASSRTGLAAYEQYF,TGTGCCAGCAGTCGGACGGGACTAGCCGCCTACGAGCAGTACTTC
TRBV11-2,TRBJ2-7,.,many,CASSLVAGLISSYEQYF,TGTGCCAGCAGCTTAGTGGCGGGACTGATTTCCTCCTACGAGCAGTACTTC
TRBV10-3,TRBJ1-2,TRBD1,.,CAISGGAAGGAQGYTF,TGTGCCATCAGTGGGGGAGCCGCAGGGGGCGCACAGGGCTACACCTTC
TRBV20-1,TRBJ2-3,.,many,CSASPATDTQYF,TGCAGTGCTAGTCCCGCTACAGATACGCAGTATTTT
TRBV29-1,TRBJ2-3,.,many,CSASKGGGDTQYF,TGCAGCGCCTCCAAGGGCGGCGGGGATACGCAGTATTTT
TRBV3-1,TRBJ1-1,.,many,CASSSRVGQNTEAFF,TGTGCCAGCAGCTCTCGGGTCGGGCAGAACACTGAAGCTTTCTTT
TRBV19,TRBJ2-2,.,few,CASNVNTGELFF,TGTGCCAGTAACGTTAACACCGGGGAGCTGTTTTTT
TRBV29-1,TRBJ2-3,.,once,CSVERDADMQYF,TGCAGCGTTGAACGAGACGCAGATATGCAGTATTTT
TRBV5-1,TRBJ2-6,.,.,CASSGGQAGANVLTF,TGCGCCAGCAGCGGGGGGCAGGCTGGGGCCAACGTCCTGACTTTC
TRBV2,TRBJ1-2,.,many,CASRDGNRVFGGYTF,TGTGCCAGCCGGGACGGAAACAGGGTGTTCGGCGGCTACACCTTC
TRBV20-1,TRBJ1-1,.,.,CSHRQNTEAFF,TGCAGTCACCGTCAGAACACTGAAGCTTTCTTT
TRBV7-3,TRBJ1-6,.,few,CASNNYDSADSPLHF,TGTGCCAGCAACAATTACGACAGCGCCGATTCACCCCTCCACTTT
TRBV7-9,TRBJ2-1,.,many,CASSRLSDRHSYNEQFF,TGTGCCAGCAGCCGCTTGAGCGACCGCCACTCCTACAATGAGCAGTTCTTC
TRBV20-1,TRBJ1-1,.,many,CSACSTWGTEAFF,TGCAGTGCTTGTTCAACGTGGGGGACTGAAGCTTTCTTT
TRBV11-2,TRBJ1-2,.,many,CASSLRDYGYTF,TGTGCCAGCAGCCTCCGGGACTATGGCTACACCTTC
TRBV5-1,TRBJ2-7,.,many,CASRRDSYSYEQYF,TGCGCCAGCAGACGGGACTCCTATTCCTACGAGCAGTACTTC
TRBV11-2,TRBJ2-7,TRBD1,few,CASSTPGQSYEQYF,TGTGCCAGTAGTACCCCGGGACAGTCCTACGAGCAGTACTTC
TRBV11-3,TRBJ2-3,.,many,CASSLRWSTDTQYF,TGTGCCAGCAGCTTACGATGGAGCACAGATACGCAGTATTTT
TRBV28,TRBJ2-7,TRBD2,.,CASSFRSWAGGIYEQYF,TGTGCCAGCAGTTTTCGCTCTTGGGCGGGAGGAATCTACGAGCAGTACTTC
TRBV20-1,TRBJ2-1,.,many,CSVRGGRSSYNEQFF,TGCAGTGTCAGAGGGGGGAGGAGCTCCTACAATGAGCAGTTCTTC
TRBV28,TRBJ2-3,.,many,CASSLWTGPQYF,TGTGCCAGCAGTTTGTGGACGGGTCCGCAGTATTTT
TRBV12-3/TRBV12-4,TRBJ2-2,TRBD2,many,CASSIRVRTGSGSAGELFF,TGTGCCAGCAGTATTCGAGTCCGAACGGGGAGCGGGAGCGCCGGGGAGCTGTTTTTT
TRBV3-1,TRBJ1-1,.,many,CASSQEPVGTEAFF,TGTGCCAGCAGCCAAGAACCAGTTGGCACTGAAGCTTTCTTT
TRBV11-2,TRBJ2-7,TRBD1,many,CASSSALRGLYEQYF,TGTGCCAGCAGCTCCGCCCTCAGGGGGCTCTACGAGCAGTACTTC
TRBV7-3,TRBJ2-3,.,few,CASSFGHISFQYF,TGTGCCAGCAGCTTCGGTCACATCTCCTTCCAGTATTTT
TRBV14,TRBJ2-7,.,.,CASSQGRDTTGF,TGTGCCAGCAGCCAAGGGCGGGACACCACCGGCTTC
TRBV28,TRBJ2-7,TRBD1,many,CASSPGQAPYEQYF,TGTGCCAGCAGTCCCGGACAGGCCCCCTACGAGCAGTACTTC
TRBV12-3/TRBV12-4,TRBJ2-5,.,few,CASSLWGRETQYF,TGTGCCAGCAGTTTGTGGGGGAGGGAGACCCAGTACTTC
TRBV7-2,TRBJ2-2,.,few,CASSLMGLLNTGELFF,TGTGCCAGCAGCTTAATGGGACTGCTGAACACCGGGGAGCTGTTTTTT